Below, 27 T cell receptor beta chains from the same sample are listed, as sequenced in a study of T-cell reconstitution after alpha-beta-depleted transplantation in children. As it was prepared, the TCRbeta library received unique molecular identifiers. TCRdb used MiXCR to reprocess the PCR reads, holding one entry per CDR3 protein. This sample has fewer than 120,000 distinct CDR3 sequences, with under 13% found just once. Sequences were derived from PBMCs from the stem cell graft donor, sampled from the stem cell graft. All receptors derive from a human donor who donated a stem cell graft to a child with acute lymphoblastic leukemia.

This clonotype occurred many times. The V gene is TRBV6-2 or TRBV6-3, the J gene TRBJ2-4; no definite D call. The CDR3 length is 14 residues. Between the trimmed V and J ends, which lost 0 bases and 4 bases, there was a span of 7 bases. The germline V gene has CDR1 MNHEY and CDR2 SVGEGT. Here the CDR3 DNA reads TGTGCCAGCAGTTACTCCAACCAGAAAAACATTCAGTACTTC. Translation: CASSYSNQKNIQYF.

At least ten counts were recorded for this clonotype. The genes are TRBV4-1 and TRBJ2-2; D perhaps matches TRBD2 (6 bases). This CDR3 contains 18 residues. CDR1 is MGHRA and CDR2 is YSYEKL in the germline V gene. Trimming took 1 base from V and 0 from J, leaving 15 bases between them. CDR3: CASSQAPSGLANTGELFF. CDR3 nucleotides: TGCGCCAGCAGCCAAGCGCCCAGCGGGTTAGCGAACACCGGGGAGCTGTTTTTT.

This clonotype was seen at least ten times. The V call is TRBV4-2, the J call TRBJ2-1; D is possibly TRBD2 (6 bases). Trimming stripped 0 bases from V and 6 bases from J, with 18 bases between. Germline V lookup: CDR1 LGHNA, CDR2 YNFKEQ. The CDR3 is 17 amino acids. The CDR3 sequence is CASSQDWGLRGGNEQFF. The DNA of the CDR3 is TGTGCCAGCAGCCAAGATTGGGGTCTAAGGGGAGGCAATGAGCAGTTCTTC.

This clonotype has a count of ten or more. This sequence joins TRBV5-5 and TRBJ2-5; D uncertain. Germline loops: CDR1 SGHKS, CDR2 YYEKEE (reference sequence). V gave up 0 bases and J gave up 2 bases, with 14 bases separating them. This CDR3 comprises 16 residues. The CDR3 bases are TGTGCCAGCAGCTTGGCCCTTGGAACGGCACAAGAGACCCAGTACTTC. This encodes CASSLALGTAQETQYF.

This clonotype was found many times. This sequence joins TRBV24-1 and TRBJ2-1; tentative D call: TRBD2 (6 bases). CDR3 length: 13 amino acids. Germline V CDR1 and CDR2: KGHDR, SFDVKD. V was cut by 5 bases and J by 11 bases, with 15 bases left in between. CDR3 loop: CATSGTGLIKQFF. DNA of the CDR3: TGTGCCACCAGTGGAACCGGACTAATTAAGCAGTTCTTC.

This clonotype was counted at least ten times. The rearrangement joins TRBV5-5 to TRBJ2-1; 7 bases fit TRBD2. J gave up 6 bases and V 4 bases, and 1 base lay outside the gene matches. CDR1 SGHKS and CDR2 YYEKEE come from the germline V gene (reference sequence). The length of the CDR3 is 12 residues. CDR3 residues: CASSRLANEQFF. CDR3 sequence (DNA): TGTGCCAGCAGCAGACTAGCCAATGAGCAGTTCTTC.

This clonotype occurred many times. The chain has TRBV3-1 and TRBJ1-6; D not certain. Looked up from germline, CDR1 is LGHDT and CDR2 is YNNKEL (reference sequence). Between the trimmed V and J ends, which lost 6 bases and 6 bases, there was a span of 15 bases. CDR3 length: 15 residues. CDR3 sequence (DNA): TGTGCCAGCAGTCCCCGAAGGGAAGGTAATTCACCCCTCCACTTT. This encodes CASSPRREGNSPLHF.

A single count supports this clonotype. The chain joins TRBV29-1 to TRBJ2-5; 7 nucleotides align to TRBD2. The length of the CDR3 is 14 residues. Germline CDR1 reads SQVTM; CDR2 reads ANQGSEA. With 4 bases clipped from V and 2 bases from J, the junction kept 7 bases outside the gene matches. As DNA, the CDR3 is TGCAGCGTTGGTAGGTCAGCGGGACAAGAGACCCAGTACTTC. The encoded protein is CSVGRSAGQETQYF.

This clonotype showed up many times. The V gene is TRBV20-1, the J gene TRBJ2-7; the match to TRBD2 covers 8 bases. The CDR3 extends over 17 amino acids. Germline CDR1 reads DFQATT; CDR2 reads SNEGSKA (reference sequence). With 5 bases clipped from V and 3 bases from J, the junction kept 18 bases outside the gene matches. DNA for the CDR3: TGCAGTGCTCTGGACATACGACTAGCGAACTCCTTCTACGAGCAGTACTTC. Its protein is CSALDIRLANSFYEQYF.

This clonotype was detected many times. The gene calls are TRBV5-1 and TRBJ2-7; 8 positions match TRBD2. The J segment lost 12 bases and the V segment lost 1 base, leaving 12 bases of the junction unmatched. The CDR3 length is 14 residues. Germline loops: CDR1 SGHRS, CDR2 YFSETQ. The CDR3 DNA reads as TGCGCCAGCAGCTTGCCGGGAGGGCCCTCGGATGGGTACTTC. Encoded protein: CASSLPGGPSDGYF.

This clonotype was seen many times. At one of its ends the junction is not consistent with the germline gene, which may arise from a read error. The genes are TRBV6-2 or TRBV6-3 and TRBJ2-7; D may match TRBD1 or TRBD2 (6 bases each). In germline, CDR1 is MNHEY, CDR2 SVGEGT. The CDR3 totals 12 residues. The CDR3, as DNA: TGTGCCAGCAGTTACCTTGGCGGGGCAGGGGTCTTC. Encoded protein: CASSYLGGAGVF.

This clonotype was counted at least ten times. The chain combines TRBV9 with TRBJ2-5; a possible D gene is TRBD1 (6 bases). The CDR3 is 13 amino acids. Trimming left V 0 bases short and J 5 bases short, with 8 bases between. Germline CDR1 reads SGDLS; CDR2 reads YYNGEE. The CDR3: CASSVAGDETQYF. CDR3 sequence (DNA): TGTGCCAGCAGCGTAGCAGGGGACGAGACCCAGTACTTC.

The chain has TRBV5-5 and TRBJ1-2; no clear D. The CDR3 loop spans 15 amino acids. V lost 2 bases to trimming and J lost 6 bases, with 17 bases between them. The germline CDR1 and CDR2 sequences are SGHKS and YYEKEE (reference sequence). The CDR3 DNA sequence: TGTGCCAGCAGCTTTTGGGCAGGCGCGGTGGATGGCTACACCTTC. This gives the protein CASSFWAGAVDGYTF. Using reference TRBV5-5 and TRBJ1-2 for the parts outside the CDR3, the full variable domain is DAGVTQSPTHLIKTRGQQVTLRCSPISGHKSVSWYQQVLGQGPQFIFQYYEKEERGRGNFPDRFSARQFPNYSSELNVNALLLGDSALYLCASSFWAGAVDGYTFGSGTRLTVV.

This clonotype has a count of ten or more. V gene TRBV20-1 combines with J gene TRBJ1-6; TRBD1 matches at 8 bases. Looked up from germline, CDR1 is DFQATT and CDR2 is SNEGSKA (reference sequence). With 0 bases clipped from V and 7 bases from J, the junction kept 8 bases outside the gene matches. This CDR3 spans 16 amino acids. DNA for the CDR3: TGCAGTGCTAGAGATACTGGAACAGGGGGAAATTCACCCCTCCACTTT. This sequence encodes CSARDTGTGGNSPLHF.

To note about this clonotype: A much larger clone differs by one base, so this may be a read error. The V call is TRBV7-9, the J call TRBJ1-5, with TRBD1 matching 7 bases. Trimming cost V 5 bases and J 6 bases; bases outside gene matches: 7. Germline V gene sequence: CDR1 SEHNR, CDR2 FQNEAQ (reference sequence). This CDR3 has 14 residues. The CDR3 coding sequence is TGTGCCAGCAGCCCCGGACAGGTGACTCAGCCCCAGCATTTT. It is translated as CASSPGQVTQPQHF.

There are a few counts of this clonotype. The gene calls are TRBV21-1 and TRBJ1-3; the D call TRBD1 from the table was never checked on the DNA. TRBV21-1 is listed as a pseudogene. The CDR3 contains 13 residues. The CDR3 region has the DNA TGTGCCAGCAGTCGGTCGCAGGGGGACACCATATATTTT. It specifies CASSRSQGDTIYF.

This clonotype was found many times. The chain employs TRBV6-5 and TRBJ2-1; TRBD2 agrees at 10 bases. The CDR3 length is 17 residues. Looked up from germline, CDR1 is MNHEY and CDR2 is SVGAGI. The J segment lost 10 bases and the V segment lost 0 bases, leaving 12 bases of the junction unmatched. The CDR3 nucleotides read TGTGCCAGCAGTTACTCGGTGGCTAGCGGGGGTACAGGGGAGCAGTTCTTC. The encoded protein is CASSYSVASGGTGEQFF.

The rearrangement joins TRBV20-1 to TRBJ2-3; D uncertain. The CDR3 totals 16 residues. Trimming shortened V by 2 bases and J by 2 bases, and 17 bases separated the two germline ends. Germline CDR1 reads DFQATT; CDR2 reads SNEGSKA (reference sequence). The DNA for the CDR3 is TGCAGTGCTAGATGGTTTAGCACCTGGAACACAGATACGCAGTATTTT. This encodes CSARWFSTWNTDTQYF.

This clonotype has a count of ten or more. This chain joins TRBV9 and TRBJ2-3, with 10 bases matching TRBD2. Germline V gives CDR1 SGDLS, CDR2 YYNGEE. The CDR3 extends over 17 amino acids. V dropped 2 bases and J dropped 5; count of bases not matched to a gene: 11. As DNA, the CDR3 is TGTGCCAGCAGCGTCGGATATAGCGGGAGGATGATAGATACGCAGTATTTT. Encoded protein: CASSVGYSGRMIDTQYF.

This clonotype was detected many times. V gene TRBV4-3 combines with J gene TRBJ2-3; D unclear. V shed 1 base and J shed 4 bases, with 12 bases lying between them. This CDR3 spans 15 amino acids. CDR1 is LGHNA, CDR2 YSLEER, per germline. The CDR3 loop is CASSQVRAYADTQYF. The CDR3 region has the DNA TGCGCCAGCAGCCAAGTAAGAGCGTATGCAGATACGCAGTATTTT.

This clonotype has ten or more counts. The gene calls are TRBV6-5 and TRBJ1-5; a possible D gene is TRBD1 (6 bases). V dropped 6 bases and J dropped 7 bases, with 13 bases sitting between them. This CDR3 is 13 amino acids long. CDR1 and CDR2 (germline): MNHEY, SVGAGI. CDR3 DNA sequence: TGTGCCAGCAGGGGGCAGGGGAAGCAGCCCCAGCATTTT. It codes for CASRGQGKQPQHF.

This clonotype was picked up many times. The V call is TRBV12-3 or TRBV12-4, the J call TRBJ1-2, with 7 nucleotides matching TRBD1. With 1 base clipped from V and 8 bases from J, the junction kept 4 bases outside the gene matches. The CDR3 is made up of 13 amino acids. CDR3 DNA sequence: TGTGCCAGCAGTTTAGGGACAGGAGAAGGCTACACCTTC. Protein: CASSLGTGEGYTF.

This clonotype was counted ten times or more. The chain joins TRBV20-1 to TRBJ1-5, with 7 bases aligning to TRBD1. CDR3 length: 16 amino acids. Germline trimming cut 1 base from V and 3 bases from J; bases unmatched to any gene: 9. From germline, CDR1 is DFQATT and CDR2 SNEGSKA (reference sequence). Written as DNA, the CDR3 is TGCAGTGCTAGAGCCGTGAGACAGGGATACAATCAGCCCCAGCATTTT. Protein: CSARAVRQGYNQPQHF.

This clonotype was detected ten times or more. This rearrangement joins TRBV7-3 to TRBJ2-1; 13 positions agree with TRBD2. V lost 6 bases to trimming and J lost 4 bases; unmatched junction nucleotides: 6. Germline loops: CDR1 SGHTA, CDR2 FQGTGA. There are 16 residues in the CDR3. The CDR3 DNA reads as TGTGCCAGCAGTCCCACTAGCGGGAGGGGATACAATGAGCAGTTCTTC. Translated: CASSPTSGRGYNEQFF.

Many counts were recorded for this clonotype. The rearrangement links TRBV27 to TRBJ2-1; no definite D call. This CDR3 is 13 amino acids long. Between the trimmed V and J ends, which lost 3 bases and 4 bases, there was a span of 7 bases. Germline-derived CDR1 and CDR2 are MNHEY and SMNVEV (reference sequence). CDR3 residues: CASSFPGYNEQFF. CDR3 in DNA: TGTGCCAGCAGTTTCCCTGGTTACAATGAGCAGTTCTTC.

This clonotype was observed many times. The chain uses TRBV12-3 or TRBV12-4 and TRBJ1-1; the D is unclear. This CDR3 comprises 13 residues. The ends were cut back, 1 base at V and 4 bases at J, with 7 bases in the middle. CDR3 DNA: TGTGCCAGCAGTTTAGGAGGGAGCACTGAAGCTTTCTTT. Translated: CASSLGGSTEAFF.

In its sample, this clonotype was seen many times. The chain carries TRBV5-6 and TRBJ2-6, with TRBD1 matching over 8 bases. The V and J ends lost 4 bases and 0 bases, in that order; junction bases with no gene match: 9. CDR1 is SGHDT and CDR2 is YYEEEE in the germline V gene. CDR3 length: 18 residues. The DNA for the CDR3 is TGTGCCAGCAGCAAACTTGGACAGGGCCCCTCTGGGGCCAACGTCCTGACTTTC. Translation gives CASSKLGQGPSGANVLTF. Looking up the rest from reference TRBV5-6 and TRBJ2-6 gives the full variable domain: DAGVTQSPTHLIKTRGQQVTLRCSPKSGHDTVSWYQQALGQGPQFIFQYYEEEERQRGNFPDRFSGHQFPNYSSELNVNALLLGDSALYLCASSKLGQGPSGANVLTFGAGSRLTVL.